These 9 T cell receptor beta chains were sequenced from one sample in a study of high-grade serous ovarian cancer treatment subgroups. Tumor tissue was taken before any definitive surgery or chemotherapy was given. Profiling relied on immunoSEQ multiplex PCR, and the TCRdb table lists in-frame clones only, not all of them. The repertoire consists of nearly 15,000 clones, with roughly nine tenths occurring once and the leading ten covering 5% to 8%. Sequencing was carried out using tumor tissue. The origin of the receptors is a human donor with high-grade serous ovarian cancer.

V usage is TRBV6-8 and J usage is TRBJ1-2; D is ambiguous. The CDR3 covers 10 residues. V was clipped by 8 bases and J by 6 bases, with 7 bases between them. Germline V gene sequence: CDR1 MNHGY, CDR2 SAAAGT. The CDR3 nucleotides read TGTGCCAGCGGGGATGATGGCTACACCTTC. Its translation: CASGDDGYTF.

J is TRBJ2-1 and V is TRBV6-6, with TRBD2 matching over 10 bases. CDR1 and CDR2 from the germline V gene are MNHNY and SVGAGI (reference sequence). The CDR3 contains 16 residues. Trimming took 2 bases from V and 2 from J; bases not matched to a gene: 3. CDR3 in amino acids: CASSYGLAGAYNEQFF. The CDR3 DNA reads TGTGCCAGCAGTTACGGTCTAGCGGGGGCCTACAATGAGCAGTTCTTC.

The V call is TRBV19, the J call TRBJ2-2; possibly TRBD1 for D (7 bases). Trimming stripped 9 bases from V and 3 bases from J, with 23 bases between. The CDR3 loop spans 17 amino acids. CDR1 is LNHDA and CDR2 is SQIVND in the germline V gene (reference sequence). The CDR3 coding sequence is TGTGCCAGCAAAAGTCTCTCTGGCAGGGGGGACACCGGGGAGCTGTTTTTT. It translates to CASKSLSGRGDTGELFF.

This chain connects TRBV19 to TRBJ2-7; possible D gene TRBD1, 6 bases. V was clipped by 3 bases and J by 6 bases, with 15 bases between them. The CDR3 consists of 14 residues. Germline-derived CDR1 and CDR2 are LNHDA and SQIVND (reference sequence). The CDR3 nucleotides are TGTGCCAGTAGTATCACAGGGCGGGTAGGCGAGCAGTACTTC. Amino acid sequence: CASSITGRVGEQYF.

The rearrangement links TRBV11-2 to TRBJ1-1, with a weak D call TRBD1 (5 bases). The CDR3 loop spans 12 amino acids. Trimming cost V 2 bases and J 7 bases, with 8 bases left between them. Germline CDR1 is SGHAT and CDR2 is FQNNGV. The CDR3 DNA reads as TGTGCCAGCAGCTTATCGGGACTTGAAGCTTTCTTT. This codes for CASSLSGLEAFF. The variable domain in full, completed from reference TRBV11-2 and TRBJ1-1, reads EAGVAQSPRYKIIEKRQSVAFWCNPISGHATLYWYQQILGQGPKLLIQFQNNGVVDDSQLPKDRFSAERLKGVDSTLKIQPAKLEDSAVYLCASSLSGLEAFFGQGTRLTVV.

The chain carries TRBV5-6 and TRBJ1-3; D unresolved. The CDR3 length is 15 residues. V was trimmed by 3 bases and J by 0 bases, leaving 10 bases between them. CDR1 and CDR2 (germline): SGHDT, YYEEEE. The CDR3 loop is CASSSIGYSGNTIYF. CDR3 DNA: TGTGCCAGCAGCTCGATCGGATACTCTGGAAACACCATATATTTT.

The CDR3 sequence is CAIGVGSNQPQHF. In DNA, the CDR3 is TGTGCCATCGGGGTGGGGTCCAATCAGCCCCAGCATTTT. The rearrangement links TRBV10-3 to TRBJ1-5; no definite D call. Germline V CDR1 and CDR2: ENHRY, SYGVKD. The CDR3 contains 13 residues. Trimming shortened V by 8 bases and J by 3 bases, and 11 bases separated the two germline ends.

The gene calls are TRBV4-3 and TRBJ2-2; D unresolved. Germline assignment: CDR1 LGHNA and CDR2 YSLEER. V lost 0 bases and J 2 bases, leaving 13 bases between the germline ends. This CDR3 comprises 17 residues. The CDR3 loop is CASSQDRFQDNTGELFF. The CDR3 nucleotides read TGCGCCAGCAGCCAAGATCGCTTCCAGGACAACACCGGGGAGCTGTTTTTT.

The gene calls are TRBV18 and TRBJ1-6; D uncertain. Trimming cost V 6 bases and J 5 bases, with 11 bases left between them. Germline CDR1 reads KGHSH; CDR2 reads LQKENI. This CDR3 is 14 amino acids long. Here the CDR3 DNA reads TGTGCCAGCTCCCGGGAAAGCAATAATTCACCCCTCCACTTT. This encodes CASSRESNNSPLHF.